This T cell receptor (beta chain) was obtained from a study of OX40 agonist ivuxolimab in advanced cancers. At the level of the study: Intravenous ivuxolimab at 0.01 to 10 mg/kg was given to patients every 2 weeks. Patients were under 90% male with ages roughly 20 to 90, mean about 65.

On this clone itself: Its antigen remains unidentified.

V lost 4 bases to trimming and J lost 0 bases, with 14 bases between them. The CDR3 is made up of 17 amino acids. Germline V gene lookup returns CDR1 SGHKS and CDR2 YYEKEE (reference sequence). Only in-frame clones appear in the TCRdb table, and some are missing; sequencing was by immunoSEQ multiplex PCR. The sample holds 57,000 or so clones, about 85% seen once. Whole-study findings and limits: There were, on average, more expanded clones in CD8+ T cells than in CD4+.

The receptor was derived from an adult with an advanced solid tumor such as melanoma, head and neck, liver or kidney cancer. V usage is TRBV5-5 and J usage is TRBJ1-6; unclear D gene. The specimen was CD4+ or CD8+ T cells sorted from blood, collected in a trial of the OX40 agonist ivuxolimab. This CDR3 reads CASSQVGIGSYNSPLHF. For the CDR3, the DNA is TGTGCCAGCAGCCAGGTCGGGATAGGCTCCTATAATTCACCCCTCCACTTT.